This T cell receptor beta chain was found in a study of Ad26.COV2.S vaccination and SARS-CoV-2 variants. The CDR3 is made up of 14 amino acids. Germline assignment: CDR1 SGHDT and CDR2 YYEEEE. Trimming removed 5 bases from V and 3 bases from J; junction bases left unmatched: 4. General study points: Spike-specific TCR breadth in vaccine recipients exceeded that seen in placebo recipients. Placebo recipients and vaccine recipients were similar in non-spike TCR breadth. Researchers cautioned that TCR breadth and depth analyses may have underestimated total T cell responses. Post-vaccination breadth of spike-specific CD8+ and CD4+ T cell responses was reportedly substantial.

This table comes from immunoSEQ multiplex PCR, and its TCRdb copy is limited to in-frame clones, with some not included. Of some 180,000 clones in the sample, 87% were seen once. In its sample, this clone was seen a few times. The antigen remains unidentified. The V call is TRBV5-6, the J call TRBJ1-4; TRBD1 aligns across 7 bases. Sample: peripheral blood, taken after recovery from COVID-19. The clonotype was recovered from a human donor who had recovered from COVID-19. The CDR3 spells CASSNRGANEKLFF. Written as DNA, the CDR3 is TGTGCCAGCAGTAACAGGGGTGCTAATGAAAAACTGTTTTTT.